This T cell receptor (beta chain) was recovered during a study of T-cell reconstitution after alpha-beta-depleted transplantation in children. Preparing the TCRbeta library involved the use of unique molecular identifiers. TCRdb independently ran MiXCR on the PCR reads; one entry per CDR3 protein. The data contain about 200,000 distinct CDR3 sequences, about 15% of them singletons. Study-wide points: There were reportedly several hundred expanded graft clones from which alpha-beta T cells came about two months after transplant.

CDR3 length equals 15 residues. V lost 1 base and J lost 2; bases outside the gene matches: 8. CDR1 and CDR2 (germline): DFQATT, SNEGSKA (reference sequence). This clonotype was observed a single time. Its antigen is not known. The specimen comprised PBMCs, mostly from graft donor cells, sampled 360 days after TCRalphabeta/CD19-depleted stem cell transplant. The rearrangement links TRBV20-1 to TRBJ2-7, with 7 bases aligning to TRBD2. This clonotype originated in a male patient aged 2 to 10 who had a stem cell transplant for acute lymphoblastic leukemia, so the T cells may come from the graft donor. The CDR3 DNA sequence: TGCAGTGCTAGAGCTTCAGCTAGCGGAGCCTACGAGCAGTACTTC. Its protein product is CSARASASGAYEQYF.